Below, 13 T cell receptor beta chains from the same sample are listed, as sequenced in a study of blood T cell repertoires in COVID-19. Some clones are missing from TCRdb's copy, which holds only in-frame ones; the method was immunoSEQ multiplex PCR. Here the sample spans about 250,000 clones, over 75% being singletons. The sample taken for sequencing was PBMCs or T cells enriched from blood (not recorded which). These receptors were obtained from a man aged 35 to 55 who had recovered from COVID-19.

This chain links TRBV5-4 with TRBJ2-7, with 9 positions matching TRBD2. In germline, CDR1 is SGHNT, CDR2 YYREEE (reference sequence). There are 15 residues in the CDR3. With 3 bases clipped from V and 1 base from J, the junction kept 5 bases outside the gene matches. CDR3 in DNA: TGTGCCAGCAGCTCCTCTAGCGGGGTATCCTACGAGCAGTACTTC. It translates to CASSSSSGVSYEQYF. The entire variable domain, with the rest obtained from reference TRBV5-4 and TRBJ2-7, is as follows: ETGVTQSPTHLIKTRGQQVTLRCSSQSGHNTVSWYQQALGQGPQFIFQYYREEENGRGNFPPRFSGLQFPNYSSELNVNALELDDSALYLCASSSSSGVSYEQYFGPGTRLTVT.

The gene calls are TRBV12-3 or TRBV12-4 and TRBJ1-5; TRBD1 matches 7 bases. This CDR3 spans 13 amino acids. The J segment lost 11 bases and the V segment lost 6 bases, leaving 10 bases of the junction unmatched. The CDR3 loop reads CASSTGVFQAQHF. The CDR3 coding sequence is TGTGCCAGCAGCACAGGGGTTTTCCAGGCCCAGCATTTT.

In nucleotides, the CDR3 is TGTGTCAGAAGCGCCGGGGGCTATGGCTACACCTTC. Residues: CVRSAGGYGYTF. This chain uses TRBV7-5 with TRBJ1-2. TRBV7-5 is noted as a pseudogene. CDR3 size: 12 residues.

The gene calls are TRBV27 and TRBJ2-7, with unresolved D. Germline assignment: CDR1 MNHEY and CDR2 SMNVEV (reference sequence). V was pared by 3 bases and J by 2 bases, with 11 bases between. The CDR3 spans 14 residues. CDR3 residues: CASSFGQAPYEQYF. The CDR3, as DNA: TGTGCCAGCAGTTTTGGGCAGGCCCCCTACGAGCAGTACTTC.

V usage is TRBV3-1 (or the pseudogene TRBV3-2) and J usage is TRBJ2-7; 10 bases line up with TRBD2. The CDR3 has 18 amino acids. Losses at the gene ends were 3 bases for V and 3 bases for J; bases not matched to a gene: 14. Germline V gene data show CDR1 as LGHDT and CDR2 as YNNKEL (reference sequence). The DNA for the CDR3 is TGTGCCAGCAGCCATGATAATCAGGTAGCGGGAGGTCTCTACGAGCAGTACTTC. It codes for CASSHDNQVAGGLYEQYF.

The rearrangement uses TRBV9 and TRBJ2-5, with D perhaps matching TRBD2 (6 bases). Germline CDR1 and CDR2: SGDLS and YYNGEE. There are 18 residues in the CDR3. V lost 0 bases and J lost 2, with 20 bases in between. CDR3 protein: CASSVGWSAGPSQETQYF. The CDR3 DNA reads TGTGCCAGCAGCGTAGGGTGGTCAGCGGGCCCTTCTCAAGAGACCCAGTACTTC.

The chain joins TRBV7-3 to TRBJ2-7, with 11 nucleotides matching TRBD1. This CDR3 region has 14 residues. With V trimmed by 5 bases and J by 6 bases, 6 bases remained unmatched. Germline V CDR1 and CDR2: SGHTA, FQGTGA. The CDR3 spells CASSIGTGGSEQYF. The CDR3 nucleotides are TGTGCCAGCAGCATCGGGACAGGGGGTAGCGAGCAGTACTTC.

V and J are TRBV27 and TRBJ1-2, with D perhaps TRBD1 (6 bases). Trimming cost V 4 bases and J 4 bases, with 13 bases left between them. Per germline, CDR1 MNHEY and CDR2 SMNVEV (reference sequence). There are 14 residues in the CDR3. The CDR3 nucleotides read TGTGCCAGCAGTTGGGGGCAGGGCGGCTATGGCTACACCTTC. This encodes CASSWGQGGYGYTF.

The sample holds one count of this clone. The gene calls are TRBV30 and TRBJ1-1; D is perhaps TRBD1 (5 bases). V gave up 0 bases and J gave up 4 bases, with 9 bases separating them. CDR1 and CDR2 (germline): GTSNPN, SVGIG (reference sequence). The CDR3 totals 13 residues. Here the CDR3 DNA reads TGTGCCTGGAGTGTAAGCGGGGGCACTGAAGCTTTCTTT. Protein: CAWSVSGGTEAFF.

V is TRBV6-4 and J is TRBJ2-2; 9 nucleotides agree with TRBD2. V trimming: 6 bases; J trimming: 2 bases; junction bases outside the gene matches: 7. The CDR3 contains 16 residues. The germline V gene encodes CDR1 MRHNA and CDR2 SNTAGT. In DNA form, the CDR3 reads TGTGCCAGCAGGGACGGTAGCGGGGGTAACACCGGGGAGCTGTTTTTT. It is translated as CASRDGSGGNTGELFF.

This chain links TRBV2 with TRBJ1-2, with D maybe TRBD1 (6 bases). Germline V gene sequence: CDR1 SNHLY, CDR2 FYNNEI. V lost 5 bases, J lost 2 bases, and 18 bases lay in between. The CDR3 has 16 residues. The CDR3 spells CASSLVPLTGNYGYTF. The CDR3 nucleotides are TGTGCCAGCAGTCTAGTCCCACTCACAGGGAACTATGGCTACACCTTC.

This chain joins TRBV18 and TRBJ1-2, with TRBD1 matching 7 bases. V lost 5 bases to trimming and J lost 1 base; unmatched junction nucleotides: 10. Per the germline V gene, CDR1 is KGHSH and CDR2 is LQKENI. The CDR3 has 16 residues. CDR3 sequence: CASSRDSHYLNYGYTF. The CDR3 DNA sequence: TGTGCCAGCTCAAGGGACAGCCATTACCTTAACTATGGCTACACCTTC.

CDR3 bases: TGTGCCAGCAGTGAAACGGGACTCCCGATCGGATCCTACGAGCAGTACTTC. It translates to CASSETGLPIGSYEQYF. The rearrangement links TRBV2 to TRBJ2-7; a possible D gene is TRBD2 (6 bases). The CDR3 spans 17 residues. Germline CDR1 is SNHLY and CDR2 is FYNNEI. V was pared by 2 bases and J by 1 base, with 18 bases between. The variable domain in full, with the rest retrieved from reference TRBV2 and TRBJ2-7, is EPEVTQTPSHQVTQMGQEVILRCVPISNHLYFYWYRQILGQKVEFLVSFYNNEISEKSEIFDDQFSVERPDGSNFTLKIRSTKLEDSAMYFCASSETGLPIGSYEQYFGPGTRLTVT.